This T cell receptor (beta chain) was recovered during a study of patients and donors after allogeneic stem cell transplantation. Only a few counts were recorded for this clonotype. TCRdb recomputed calls from the RT-PCR reads with MiXCR, one row per CDR3 protein. The profile shows about a million distinct CDR3 sequences, approximately 19% of them singletons. Sequencing was done on a sample of blood, either unsorted or a sorted T cell fraction (not recorded which). This sequence was found in a human donor who was either an allogeneic HSCT recipient or a stem cell or donor lymphocyte infusion donor (not recorded which). It is not recorded whose cells these are; they may come from a transplant donor.

Here the CDR3 reads CSAGRGDRKNQPQHF. The CDR3 DNA reads TGCAGTGCTGGTCGCGGGGACAGGAAAAATCAGCCCCAGCATTTT. The chain has TRBV20-1 and TRBJ1-5, with TRBD1 matching 8 bases. With 5 bases clipped from V and 4 bases from J, the junction kept 10 bases outside the gene matches. There are 15 residues in the CDR3. Germline CDR1 DFQATT, CDR2 SNEGSKA (reference sequence).